This TCR beta chain was sequenced during a study of shared clonotypes between healthy human individuals. Execution of the assay was at deep level. Profiled with immunoSEQ multiplex PCR; TCRdb holds only in-frame clones, not every one. Seen here are roughly 76,000 clones, about 64% observed once, and the top ten hold around 52%. Germline CDR1 reads SGHAT; CDR2 reads FQNNGV. V dropped 4 bases and J dropped 7; count of bases not matched to a gene: 8. The CDR3 spans 16 residues. Study findings and constraints: Memory subsets generally showed lower estimated richness than naive subsets.

To note about this clone: No antigen is known for it.

The receptor was isolated from a man aged 25-45 years in good health. Sequenced sample: memory CD8+ T cells sorted from blood. The subset: CD45RO+ cells pooled with CCR7-negative TemRA cells. The rearrangement links TRBV11-2 to TRBJ2-1; 12 bases match TRBD2. The CDR3 protein is CASSSYLAGGGNEQFF. The CDR3 region has the DNA TGTGCCAGCAGCTCGTATCTAGCGGGAGGGGGTAATGAGCAGTTCTTC. The full variable domain, completed using reference TRBV11-2 and TRBJ2-1, is EAGVAQSPRYKIIEKRQSVAFWCNPISGHATLYWYQQILGQGPKLLIQFQNNGVVDDSQLPKDRFSAERLKGVDSTLKIQPAKLEDSAVYLCASSSYLAGGGNEQFFGPGTRLTVL.